Below are 23 T cell receptor beta chains sequenced from a single sample in a study of early T cells in non-severe SARS-CoV-2 infection. TCRdb reprocessed the 5' RACE reads via MiXCR and lists one record per CDR3 protein. The sample yields about 75,000 distinct CDR3 sequences, around 11% seen once. Sequenced here: whole blood, sampled at baseline. These receptors all stem from an adult who was a healthcare worker with PCR-confirmed SARS-CoV-2 infection or an uninfected control (not recorded which).

This clonotype was seen repeatedly, ten times or more. V usage is TRBV7-6 and J usage is TRBJ2-5; no firm D call. Trimming cost V 1 base and J 2 bases, with 11 bases left between them. The germline V gene encodes CDR1 SGHVS and CDR2 FNYEAQ. This CDR3 contains 15 residues. The CDR3 bases are TGTGCCAGCAGCTTAGGTTCTGGGTTTCAAGAGACCCAGTACTTC. It translates to CASSLGSGFQETQYF.

This clonotype was seen ten or more times. CDR3 nucleotides: TGTGCCAGCAGATTGACAGGGGCGGGAACCGGGGAGCTGTTTTTT. Protein sequence: CASRLTGAGTGELFF. The chain is built from TRBV7-6 and TRBJ2-2, with TRBD1 identical over 8 bases. Per germline, CDR1 SGHVS and CDR2 FNYEAQ. Trimming at V came to 6 bases and at J to 5 bases, leaving 8 bases not matched to a gene. The CDR3 runs to 15 residues.

This clonotype has ten or more counts. The rearrangement links TRBV14 to TRBJ1-6, with a weak D call TRBD1 (5 bases). Per germline, CDR1 SGHDN and CDR2 FVKESK. The CDR3 has 14 amino acids. The ends were cut back, 5 bases at V and 7 bases at J, with 12 bases in the middle. The CDR3 DNA follows: TGTGCCAGCAGCTCGGGACGGGGAAATTCACCCCTCCACTTT. As protein: CASSSGRGNSPLHF.

This clonotype was detected only a few times. This rearrangement joins TRBV19 to TRBJ2-1, with a weak D call TRBD2 (6 bases). Germline CDR1 is LNHDA and CDR2 is SQIVND (reference sequence). This CDR3 has 15 amino acids. V shed 6 bases and J shed 0 bases, with 12 bases lying between them. The CDR3 is CASRVGGPSYNEQFF. The CDR3 DNA is TGTGCCAGTAGGGTCGGGGGTCCCTCCTACAATGAGCAGTTCTTC.

This chain uses TRBV28 with TRBJ1-6, with D possibly TRBD1 on 5 matching bases. Trimming cost V 7 bases and J 7 bases, with 11 bases left between them. Germline CDR1 and CDR2: MDHEN and SYDVKM. The CDR3 sequence is 13 residues long. The CDR3 here is CASTRDGNSPLHF. The CDR3 DNA reads TGTGCCAGCACCCGGGACGGAAATTCACCCCTCCACTTT. Filled out from reference TRBV28 and TRBJ1-6, the complete variable domain reads DVKVTQSSRYLVKRTGEKVFLECVQDMDHENMFWYRQDPGLGLRLIYFSYDVKMKEKGDIPEGYSVSREKKERFSLILESASTNQTSMYLCASTRDGNSPLHFGNGTRLTVT.

This clonotype came up once. This chain connects TRBV20-1 to TRBJ2-3; D remains unclear. Germline CDR1 reads DFQATT; CDR2 reads SNEGSKA (reference sequence). This CDR3 region has 11 residues. V lost 4 bases to trimming and J lost 10 bases, with 12 bases between them. The CDR3 here is CSATQRWSQYF. The CDR3 region has the DNA TGCAGTGCTACCCAACGATGGTCGCAGTATTTT.

At least ten counts were recorded for this clonotype. The chain employs TRBV2 and TRBJ2-7, with TRBD1 matching 12 bases. The V gene's germline CDR1 is SNHLY and CDR2 FYNNEI. Trimming cost V 7 bases and J 7 bases; bases outside gene matches: 5. The CDR3 covers 13 residues. Here the CDR3 reads CASTGQGAGEQYF. The CDR3 DNA reads as TGTGCCAGCACGGGACAGGGGGCGGGTGAGCAGTACTTC.

This rearrangement joins TRBV5-5 to TRBJ1-2, with D maybe TRBD1 (5 bases). The CDR3 extends over 15 amino acids. Germline V CDR1 and CDR2: SGHKS, YYEKEE (reference sequence). Trimming cost V 2 bases and J 4 bases, with 15 bases left between them. The CDR3 loop reads CASSLFQGPLYGYTF. The CDR3 DNA is TGTGCCAGCAGCTTATTTCAGGGCCCTCTCTATGGCTACACCTTC. Variable domain in full (rest from reference TRBV5-5 and TRBJ1-2): DAGVTQSPTHLIKTRGQQVTLRCSPISGHKSVSWYQQVLGQGPQFIFQYYEKEERGRGNFPDRFSARQFPNYSSELNVNALLLGDSALYLCASSLFQGPLYGYTFGSGTRLTVV.

The rearrangement joins TRBV12-3 or TRBV12-4 to TRBJ2-5; D is uncertain. The CDR3 loop spans 13 amino acids. V lost 4 bases and J lost 5, with 11 bases in between. The CDR3 DNA reads as TGTGCCAGCAGTTCCGGTAACGGGGAGACCCAGTACTTC. Encoded protein: CASSSGNGETQYF.

This clonotype was detected a few times. The CDR3 reads CASSPVAGPSTDTQYF. The CDR3 DNA sequence: TGTGCCAGCAGTCCCGTAGCCGGGCCTAGCACAGATACGCAGTATTTT. The chain links TRBV6-5 to TRBJ2-3; D not resolved. The CDR3 has 16 amino acids. Germline-derived CDR1 and CDR2 are MNHEY and SVGAGI. V gave up 5 bases and J gave up 0 bases, with 15 bases separating them.

Many counts were recorded for this clonotype. The chain carries TRBV5-5 and TRBJ2-1, with 10 bases that match TRBD1. Trimming removed 0 bases from V and 7 bases from J; junction bases left unmatched: 7. Germline assignment: CDR1 SGHKS and CDR2 YYEKEE (reference sequence). The length of the CDR3 is 16 residues. The CDR3 spells CASSLAPGTGVNEQFF. Written as DNA, the CDR3 is TGTGCCAGCAGCTTGGCCCCCGGGACAGGGGTGAATGAGCAGTTCTTC.

The table lists this clonotype with a few counts. The chain carries TRBV20-1 and TRBJ2-5, with D unclear. CDR3 size: 12 residues. CDR1 is DFQATT, CDR2 SNEGSKA, per germline (reference sequence). DNA for the CDR3: TGCAGACCAGGACGAGATCAAGAGACCCAGTACTTC. As protein: CRPGRDQETQYF.

The genes are TRBV7-8 and TRBJ1-5, with D possibly being TRBD1 (5 bases). The germline V gene has CDR1 SGHVS and CDR2 FQNEAQ. Trimming stripped 5 bases from V and 6 bases from J, with 17 bases between. The CDR3 runs to 15 residues. The CDR3 loop is CASSTTAGGVQPQHF. As DNA, the CDR3 is TGTGCCAGCAGCACAACGGCGGGGGGAGTTCAGCCCCAGCATTTT.

The chain joins TRBV6-5 to TRBJ2-4, with 7 bases that match TRBD1. There are 15 residues in the CDR3. The germline V gene has CDR1 MNHEY and CDR2 SVGAGI. The ends lost 4 bases at V and 6 bases at J; junction bases unmatched: 9. CDR3 protein: CASSSPDRAPNIQYF. The CDR3 DNA sequence: TGTGCCAGCAGTTCCCCCGACAGGGCCCCAAACATTCAGTACTTC.

This clonotype was detected a few times. The chain has TRBV6-1 and TRBJ1-2; the D gene is possibly TRBD1 (6 bases). The length of the CDR3 is 17 residues. V was cut by 2 bases and J by 1 base, with 17 bases left in between. In germline, CDR1 is MNHNS, CDR2 SASEGT. CDR3 in DNA: TGTGCCAGCAGTGAAATTTCACAGGGACGGCTTAACTATGGCTACACCTTC. Residues: CASSEISQGRLNYGYTF.

This clonotype has more than one count but fewer than ten. The chain uses TRBV2 and TRBJ2-7; TRBD2 is a possible D gene (5 bases). Germline assignment: CDR1 SNHLY and CDR2 FYNNEI. This CDR3 has 11 amino acids. Trimming stripped 10 bases from V and 2 bases from J, with 9 bases between. The CDR3 spells CAITRAYEQYF. CDR3 nucleotide sequence: TGTGCCATTACGCGGGCCTACGAGCAGTACTTC.

There are many counts of this clonotype. The chain has TRBV7-9 and TRBJ1-5; unclear D gene. The germline gives CDR1 SEHNR, CDR2 FQNEAQ (reference sequence). This CDR3 is built from 14 residues. V was shortened by 1 base and J by 0 bases, with 4 bases between the two germline ends. CDR3 nucleotides: TGTGCCAGCAGCTTAGGCAATAGCAATCAGCCCCAGCATTTT. Translated: CASSLGNSNQPQHF.

In its sample, this clonotype was seen a few times. The chain recombines TRBV5-4 with TRBJ2-5; D is perhaps TRBD1 or TRBD2 (5 bases each). Germline CDR1 reads SGHNT; CDR2 reads YYREEE (reference sequence). The V and J ends lost 4 bases and 2 bases respectively, with 21 bases between them. The CDR3 sequence is 17 residues long. CDR3 bases: TGTGCCAGCAGCGCGCCTACCGGGGCTAAGGGGCAAGAGACCCAGTACTTC. Translation: CASSAPTGAKGQETQYF. The full variable domain, with the rest looked up from reference TRBV5-4 and TRBJ2-5, is ETGVTQSPTHLIKTRGQQVTLRCSSQSGHNTVSWYQQALGQGPQFIFQYYREEENGRGNFPPRFSGLQFPNYSSELNVNALELDDSALYLCASSAPTGAKGQETQYFGPGTRLLVL.

This clonotype was counted a few times. V is TRBV4-3 and J is TRBJ2-1; 11 bases line up with TRBD2. The germline V gene encodes CDR1 LGHNA and CDR2 YSLEER. The CDR3 is 17 residues long. The V segment lost 0 bases and the J segment 8 bases; nucleotides outside the gene matches: 9. The CDR3 is CASSQDIKTSGVDEQFF. CDR3 bases: TGCGCCAGCAGCCAAGATATTAAGACTAGCGGGGTCGATGAGCAGTTCTTC.

CDR3 nucleotide sequence: TGTGCCAGCAGCCCATATACTTTAAGGGGCGGCGAGACCCAGTACTTC. This translates into CASSPYTLRGGETQYF. This chain connects TRBV14 to TRBJ2-5; a possible D gene is TRBD1 (5 bases). Germline V CDR1 and CDR2: SGHDN, FVKESK. The CDR3 length is 16 residues. V lost 4 bases, J lost 5 bases, and 20 bases lay in between.

This clonotype was found a few times. V gene TRBV19 combines with J gene TRBJ2-5; D tentatively reads TRBD1 or TRBD2 (5 bases each). There are 14 residues in the CDR3. The V end was cut by 1 base, the J end by 4 bases, with 10 bases between. CDR1 is LNHDA, CDR2 SQIVND, per germline (reference sequence). CDR3 sequence: CASSIVAGRETQYF. The CDR3, as DNA: TGTGCCAGTAGTATAGTGGCAGGGAGAGAGACCCAGTACTTC.

This clonotype occurred a few times. The chain recombines TRBV29-1 with TRBJ1-4, with 9 nucleotides matching TRBD1. Germline V gene data show CDR1 as SQVTM and CDR2 as ANQGSEA. This CDR3 region has 14 residues. V lost 7 bases to trimming and J lost 6 bases; unmatched junction nucleotides: 9. CDR3 loop: CSAKPGQGDEKLFF. In DNA, the CDR3 is TGCAGCGCCAAACCGGGACAGGGCGATGAAAAACTGTTTTTT.

The gene calls are TRBV7-9 and TRBJ1-1, with D unclear. Germline V CDR1 and CDR2: SEHNR, FQNEAQ (reference sequence). V lost 1 base, J lost 3 bases, and 9 bases lay in between. The CDR3 is 14 amino acids. In DNA, the CDR3 is TGTGCCAGCAGCTTAGAGGCGACACACACTGAAGCTTTCTTT. This encodes CASSLEATHTEAFF.